This T cell receptor beta chain came from a study of T cell repertoires in cytomegalovirus infection. About the research overall: Selected CMV epitopes included recently identified HLA-C-restricted ones as well as well-studied HLA-B-restricted ones. Signatures in public TCR beta sequences pointed to both CMV infection and matching HLA type. Study-wide findings and caveats: Totalled public TCR beta family frequency picked out people who carried CMV plus the relevant HLA. HLA-C-restricted CMV clonotypes gave the most frequent clonotype in two of eight donors.

To note about this clonotype: Its antigen is not identified.

Each CDR3 protein is one row after TCRdb ran MiXCR on the reads. The data contain 310,000 or so distinct CDR3 sequences, roughly 25% of them seen just once; the ten biggest clones take up less than 15%. Germline CDR1 is MDHEN and CDR2 is SYDVKM. The V and J ends lost 5 bases and 1 base respectively, with 11 bases between them. The CDR3 contains 14 residues. The sequence was collected from a human donor in good health (CMV status not recorded). Some clones in this sample may be carry-over from other donors' samples. The chain employs TRBV28 and TRBJ1-1; no reliable D call. The source material was cultured PBMCs, sampled from culture after CMV antigen stimulation. CDR3 coding DNA: TGTGCCAGCAGTCCAACAACACAGAACACTGAAGCTTTCTTT. This sequence encodes CASSPTTQNTEAFF. Together with reference TRBV28 and TRBJ1-1, the CDR3 gives the full variable domain: DVKVTQSSRYLVKRTGEKVFLECVQDMDHENMFWYRQDPGLGLRLIYFSYDVKMKEKGDIPEGYSVSREKKERFSLILESASTNQTSMYLCASSPTTQNTEAFFGQGTRLTVV.